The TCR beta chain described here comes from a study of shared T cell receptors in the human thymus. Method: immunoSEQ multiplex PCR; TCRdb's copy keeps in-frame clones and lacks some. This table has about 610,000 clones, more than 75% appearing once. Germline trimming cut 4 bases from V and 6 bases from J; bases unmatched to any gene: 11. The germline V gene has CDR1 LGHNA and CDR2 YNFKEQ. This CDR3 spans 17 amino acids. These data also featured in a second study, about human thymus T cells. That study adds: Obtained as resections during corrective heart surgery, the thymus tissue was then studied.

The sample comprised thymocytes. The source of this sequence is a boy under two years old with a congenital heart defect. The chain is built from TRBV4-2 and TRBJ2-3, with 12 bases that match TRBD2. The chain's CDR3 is CASSLTPTSGRGDTQYF. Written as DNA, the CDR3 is TGTGCCAGCAGCCTTACCCCGACTAGCGGGAGAGGGGATACGCAGTATTTT.